The entry below describes one T cell receptor (beta chain). The sample is drawn from a study of OX40 agonist ivuxolimab in advanced cancers. Only in-frame clones appear in the TCRdb table, and some are missing; sequencing was by immunoSEQ multiplex PCR. Here the sample spans roughly 89,000 clones, roughly 93% being singletons. Here the sequenced sample was CD4+ or CD8+ T cells sorted from blood, taken in a trial of the OX40 agonist ivuxolimab. This clonotype was sampled from an adult with an advanced solid tumor such as melanoma, head and neck, liver or kidney cancer.

The CDR3 DNA is TGTGCCAGCAGTTTGGGGACAGGGGGCCCGCACTCCTACAATGAGCAGTTCTTC. It encodes CASSLGTGGPHSYNEQFF. The rearrangement uses TRBV27 and TRBJ2-1; TRBD1 matches at 12 bases. The V and J ends lost 3 bases and 0 bases, in that order; junction bases with no gene match: 6. This CDR3 is built from 18 residues. Germline CDR1 MNHEY, CDR2 SMNVEV (reference sequence).